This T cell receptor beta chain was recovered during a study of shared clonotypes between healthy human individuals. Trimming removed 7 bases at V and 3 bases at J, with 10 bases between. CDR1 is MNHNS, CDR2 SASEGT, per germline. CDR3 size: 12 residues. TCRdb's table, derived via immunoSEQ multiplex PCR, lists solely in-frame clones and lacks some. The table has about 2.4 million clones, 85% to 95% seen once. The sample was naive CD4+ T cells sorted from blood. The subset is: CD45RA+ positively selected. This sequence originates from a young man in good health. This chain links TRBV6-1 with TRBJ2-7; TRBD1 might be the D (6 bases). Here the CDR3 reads CASIGDIYEQYF. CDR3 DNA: TGTGCCAGCATAGGGGACATCTACGAGCAGTACTTC.